This T cell receptor beta chain was found in a study of T-cell reconstitution after alpha-beta-depleted transplantation in children. Germline V gene lookup returns CDR1 SQVTM and CDR2 ANQGSEA. Trimming left V 4 bases short and J 3 bases short, with 7 bases between. The CDR3 has 11 amino acids. The sample holds many counts of this clonotype. Its target is unknown. Overall study results and limits: When one year had passed after transplant, most T-cell counts and diversity came from newly produced T cells. As was reported, about two months after transplant, alpha-beta T cells came from several hundred expanded graft clones.

Preparing the TCRbeta library involved the use of unique molecular identifiers. TCRdb fed the PCR reads into MiXCR, producing one record per CDR3 protein. The sample consists of a few hundred thousand distinct CDR3 sequences, about 11% of them appearing once. Sequencing was performed on PBMCs, taken before TCRalphabeta/CD19-depleted stem cell transplant. The clonotype was recovered from a child under two years old with acute myeloid leukemia, due to receive a stem cell transplant. The chain carries TRBV29-1 and TRBJ2-7; D remains unclear. Here the CDR3 reads CSVGVGYEQYF. The CDR3 DNA is TGCAGCGTTGGTGTGGGCTACGAGCAGTACTTC.